This section outlines one T cell receptor (beta chain) sequence together with its context. As yet, its antigen is unknown. Each CDR3 protein is one row after TCRdb ran MiXCR on the reads. The sample has under 200,000 distinct CDR3 sequences, 15% to 20% seen once. The source of the sample is a study of T cell repertoires in cytomegalovirus infection. Overall study context: Public TCR beta signatures provided an indication of both CMV infection and a matching HLA type.

Whole-study findings and limits: CMV-specific HLA-C-restricted TCR beta clonotypes dominated the ex vivo response. CMV carriers with the relevant HLA were identified by cumulative public TCR beta family frequency.

The V gene lost 7 bases and the J gene lost 6 bases, with 10 bases spanning the gap. Germline V gene lookup returns CDR1 SNHLY and CDR2 FYNNEI. This CDR3 is built from 11 residues. Sequencing was performed on CD8+ T cells from PBMCs. This sequence originates from a human donor in good health (CMV status not recorded). Some clones in this sample may be carry-over from other donors' samples. V gene TRBV2 combines with J gene TRBJ2-7; a weak D match, TRBD1 (6 bases). The CDR3 here is CASTTGSEQYF. CDR3 DNA sequence: TGTGCCAGCACTACAGGGAGCGAGCAGTACTTC.